Listed below are T cell receptor beta chains from one sample, sequenced in a study of T cell changes during pregnancy in multiple sclerosis. Method: immunoSEQ multiplex PCR; TCRdb's copy keeps in-frame clones and lacks some. The sample has roughly 100,000 clones; around nine tenths are singletons. The specimen was peripheral blood, collected after pregnancy. These receptors all come from a female donor with multiple sclerosis, enrolled in a pregnancy study. The CDR3 runs from the conserved cysteine through the conserved F or W. D genes are given only for firm matches. Size tells how often a clone was seen (once, few, many) or the class of an expanded clone, and some rows leave it out.

V: TRBV30; size: few; D: TRBD1; J: TRBJ2-7; CDR3: CAWSLDRGHEQYF; DNA: TGTGCCTGGAGCTTAGACAGGGGCCACGAGCAGTACTTC
V: TRBV27; size: .; D: TRBD1; J: TRBJ2-6; CDR3: CASSPGTGTGANVLTF; DNA: TGTGCCAGCAGTCCCGGGACAGGGACTGGGGCCAACGTCCTGACTTTC
V: TRBV2; size: few; D: TRBD1; J: TRBJ1-1; CDR3: CASIRQGLTEAFF; DNA: TGTGCCAGCATTCGACAGGGACTCACTGAAGCTTTCTTT
V: TRBV15; size: .; D: .; J: TRBJ1-2; CDR3: CATSRPGDDYGYTF; DNA: TGTGCCACCAGCAGGCCAGGCGACGACTATGGCTACACCTTC
V: TRBV4-1; size: .; D: .; J: TRBJ2-4; CDR3: CASSPPGENIQYF; DNA: TGCGCCAGCAGCCCCCCCGGGGAAAACATTCAGTACTTC
V: TRBV5-1; size: .; D: .; J: TRBJ2-2; CDR3: CASSSRLEGGGWTGELFF; DNA: TGCGCCAGCAGCTCCCGTCTTGAGGGAGGGGGATGGACCGGGGAGCTGTTTTTT
V: TRBV15; size: .; D: .; J: TRBJ1-2; CDR3: CATSSVRSQGYTF; DNA: TGTGCCACCAGCAGCGTCAGGTCCCAAGGCTACACCTTC
V: TRBV5-1; size: .; D: .; J: TRBJ2-2; CDR3: CASSPSGERIGTGELLF; DNA: TGCGCCAGCAGCCCGTCAGGGGAGCGAATTGGAACCGGGGAGCTGCTTTTT
V: TRBV7-2; size: .; D: .; J: TRBJ2-4; CDR3: CASSFGGQSIQYF; DNA: TGTGCCAGCAGCTTCGGGGGTCAGAGCATTCAGTACTTC
V: TRBV6-5; size: once; D: .; J: TRBJ2-5; CDR3: CASSWRWSQETQYF; DNA: TGTGCCAGCAGTTGGAGGTGGAGCCAAGAGACCCAGTACTTC